What follows is one T cell receptor beta chain and its context. Antigen specificity is unknown. J gave up 2 bases and V 4 bases, and 7 bases lay outside the gene matches. Germline V lookup: CDR1 LNHDA, CDR2 SQIVND (reference sequence). This CDR3 is 17 amino acids long. The PCR had 60 Vbeta and 13 Jbeta primers. Method: immunoSEQ multiplex PCR; TCRdb's copy keeps in-frame clones and lacks some. The table lists 40,000 or so clones, with roughly 1.4% in the top ten. The entry originates in a study of cytomegalovirus exposure and HLA in healthy donors. As for the study in general: Prior work identified under 130 million unique TCR beta sequences in 190 million or so T cells. From HLA-typed donors, an early data release held about 92 million unique TCRs. General observations from the study: Three chains linked to CMV were shown in vitro to be specific for CMV antigens. A later analysis showed TCR association rates differing by HLA locus, peaking at DRB1 and lowest at HLA-C.

The sample was PBMCs. The chain employs TRBV19 and TRBJ2-7, with TRBD2 identical over 14 bases. The receptor's source is a man aged 30 to 45 in good health and CMV-seronegative. CDR3 nucleotide sequence: TGTGCCAGTAGTAAAGGACTAGCGGGAGGTCGAACCTACGAGCAGTACTTC. It is translated as CASSKGLAGGRTYEQYF.